A single sample gave rise to the 7 T cell receptor beta chains below, sequenced in a study of control samples from healthy donors and cancer patients. Some clones are missing from TCRdb's copy, which holds only in-frame ones; the method was immunoSEQ multiplex PCR. The sample gives some 120,000 clones, 92% of which show up once; approximately 0.58% is in the top ten. The sequencing sample was made of PBMCs. The source is a man older than 75 with head and neck cancer.

This clone was counted once. The chain uses TRBV20-1 and TRBJ2-7, with 9 bases that match TRBD2. V lost 5 bases to trimming and J lost 6 bases; unmatched junction nucleotides: 2. Germline assignment: CDR1 DFQATT and CDR2 SNEGSKA (reference sequence). The CDR3 length is 11 residues. In DNA, the CDR3 is TGCAGTGCTGGCGGGGGGGGCGAGCAGTACTTC. Its protein is CSAGGGGEQYF.

This chain uses TRBV7-9 with TRBJ1-5; D not resolved. The germline V gene has CDR1 SEHNR and CDR2 FQNEAQ (reference sequence). CDR3 length equals 12 residues. The ends were cut back, 4 bases at V and 4 bases at J, with 5 bases in the middle. The CDR3 region has the DNA TGTGCCAGCAGCTCGGGTAATCAGCCCCAGCATTTT. Residues: CASSSGNQPQHF.

The V call is TRBV5-1, the J call TRBJ2-7; 7 bases line up with TRBD1. The CDR3 length is 15 residues. Germline CDR1 reads SGHRS; CDR2 reads YFSETQ. Trimming took 4 bases from V and 2 from J; bases not matched to a gene: 9. The CDR3 DNA is TGCGCCAGCAGCCCGGCGACAGGGTACCCCTACGAGCAGTACTTC. Translated, it gives CASSPATGYPYEQYF.

The chain recombines TRBV3-1 (or the pseudogene TRBV3-2) with TRBJ2-2; 8 bases are a match to TRBD1. CDR1 is LGHDT and CDR2 is YNNKEL in the germline V gene (reference sequence). V lost 2 bases to trimming and J lost 6 bases; unmatched junction nucleotides: 2. The CDR3 loop spans 14 amino acids. The chain's CDR3 is CASSQRTGSGELFF. CDR3 in DNA: TGTGCCAGCAGCCAACGGACAGGGTCCGGGGAGCTGTTTTTT.

To note about this clone: Sequence at one end of the junction differs from germline and may be a read error. The rearrangement uses TRBV19 and TRBJ2-5; 10 nucleotides line up with TRBD2. CDR3 length: 16 amino acids. Germline V lookup: CDR1 LNHDA, CDR2 SQIVND (reference sequence). In DNA form, the CDR3 reads TGTGCCAGTAGTGGTCTAGCGGGAGACTTAGGAGAGACCAAGTACTTC. Its protein is CASSGLAGDLGETKYF.

This chain joins TRBV11-3 and TRBJ1-1; 9 bases agree with TRBD1. Germline values: CDR1 SGHNT, CDR2 YENEEA. This CDR3 spans 13 amino acids. Unmatched junction bases numbered 3, after V lost 5 bases and J lost 5 bases. Here the CDR3 reads CASSQTGGTEAFF. The CDR3 coding sequence is TGTGCCAGCAGCCAGACAGGGGGAACTGAAGCTTTCTTT.

CDR3 DNA: TGCAGTGCTAGTTATGGCGGGTTTTACCAAGAGACCCAGTACTTC. Amino acids: CSASYGGFYQETQYF. The chain employs TRBV20-1 and TRBJ2-5, with D tentatively TRBD2 (5 bases). This CDR3 is built from 15 residues. Looked up from germline, CDR1 is DFQATT and CDR2 is SNEGSKA (reference sequence). Trimming took 3 bases from V and 0 from J, leaving 14 bases between them.